This record concerns one TCR beta chain sequence. Its target is not known. The record originates from a study of OX40 agonist ivuxolimab in advanced cancers. Study in general: Cancers in dose escalation were hepatocellular, melanoma, renal cell and head and neck.

The CDR3 totals 19 residues. Germline V lookup: CDR1 LGHNA, CDR2 YSLEER. V lost 0 bases to trimming and J lost 2 bases, with 21 bases between them. Study-wide results and limits: The study did not work out the antigen specificity of the expanded peripheral T cells. The study found among the lowest clonal expansion in partial responders at 0.1-3.0 mg/kg.

Clones were sequenced by immunoSEQ multiplex PCR, and TCRdb holds only the in-frame ones, with some missing. The data hold approximately 87,000 clones, with around 91% observed a single time. The sequence was obtained from an adult with an advanced solid tumor such as melanoma, head and neck, liver or kidney cancer. The V and J genes are TRBV4-3 and TRBJ2-3, with D perhaps matching TRBD2 (6 bases). Sequencing used CD4+ or CD8+ T cells sorted from blood, obtained in a trial of the OX40 agonist ivuxolimab. CDR3 sequence (DNA): TGCGCCAGCAGCCAAGACCTACCAACCACTAGCAGCTACACAGATACGCAGTATTTT. It specifies CASSQDLPTTSSYTDTQYF.